The present TCR beta chain was sequenced within a study of identical twins. TCRdb independently ran MiXCR on the 5' RACE reads; one entry per CDR3 protein. The top ten hold about 0.97% of the sample, which has fewer than 500,000 distinct CDR3 sequences, more than 13% seen once. These data are also associated with another study on yellow fever vaccine responses in identical twins.

Specimen: CD4+ T cells sorted from blood. This clonotype was sampled from a woman aged 18-29 years in good health.

CDR3 amino acids: CSGPHRGTPNYGYTF. Written as DNA, the CDR3 is TGCAGTGGCCCACACAGGGGGACACCTAACTATGGCTACACCTTC. The chain joins TRBV20-1 to TRBJ1-2; 8 bases are shared with TRBD1. CDR1 is DFQATT, CDR2 SNEGSKA, per germline (reference sequence). The J segment lost 0 bases and the V segment lost 7 bases, leaving 10 bases of the junction unmatched. This CDR3 region has 15 residues.